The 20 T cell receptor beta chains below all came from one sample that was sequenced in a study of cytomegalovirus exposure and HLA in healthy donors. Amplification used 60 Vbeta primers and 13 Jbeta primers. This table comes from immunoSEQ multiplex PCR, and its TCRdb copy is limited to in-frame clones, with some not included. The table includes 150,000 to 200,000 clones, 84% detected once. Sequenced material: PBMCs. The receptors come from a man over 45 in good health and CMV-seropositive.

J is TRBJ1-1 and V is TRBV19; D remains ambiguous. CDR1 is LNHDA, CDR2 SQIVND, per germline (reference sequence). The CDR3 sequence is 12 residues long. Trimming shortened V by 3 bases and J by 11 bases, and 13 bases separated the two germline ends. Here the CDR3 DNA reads TGTGCCAGTAGTATTGAGGGAATCAGGGCTTTCTTT. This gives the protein CASSIEGIRAFF.

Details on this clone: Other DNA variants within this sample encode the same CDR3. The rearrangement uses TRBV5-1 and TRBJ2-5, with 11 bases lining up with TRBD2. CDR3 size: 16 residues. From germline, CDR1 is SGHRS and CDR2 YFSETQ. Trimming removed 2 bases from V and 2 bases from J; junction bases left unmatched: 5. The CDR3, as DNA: TGCGCCAGCAGCTTTGCGACTAGCGGGGCGCAAGAGACCCAGTACTTC. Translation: CASSFATSGAQETQYF.

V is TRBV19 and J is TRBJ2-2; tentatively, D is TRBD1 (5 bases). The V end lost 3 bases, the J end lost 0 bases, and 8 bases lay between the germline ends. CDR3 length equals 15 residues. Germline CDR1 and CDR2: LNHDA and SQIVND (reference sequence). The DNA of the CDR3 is TGTGCCAGTAGTATTCAGGGAACGAACACCGGGGAGCTGTTTTTT. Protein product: CASSIQGTNTGELFF.

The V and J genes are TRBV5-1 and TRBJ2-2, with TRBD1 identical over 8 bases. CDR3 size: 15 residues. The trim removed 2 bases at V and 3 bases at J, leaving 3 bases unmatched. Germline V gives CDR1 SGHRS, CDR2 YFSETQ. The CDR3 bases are TGCGCCAGCAGCTTAGACAGGGGTGACACCGGGGAGCTGTTTTTT. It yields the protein CASSLDRGDTGELFF. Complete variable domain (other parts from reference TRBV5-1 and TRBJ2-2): KAGVTQTPRYLIKTRGQQVTLSCSPISGHRSVSWYQQTPGQGLQFLFEYFSETQRNKGNFPGRFSGRQFSNSRSEMNVSTLELGDSALYLCASSLDRGDTGELFFGEGSRLTVL.

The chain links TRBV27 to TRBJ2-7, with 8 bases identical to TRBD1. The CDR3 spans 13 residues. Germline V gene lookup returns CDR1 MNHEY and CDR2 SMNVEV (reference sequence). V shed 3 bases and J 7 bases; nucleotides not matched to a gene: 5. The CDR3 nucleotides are TGTGCCAGCAGTTTCCGGACAGGGCGGGAGCAGTACTTC. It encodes CASSFRTGREQYF.

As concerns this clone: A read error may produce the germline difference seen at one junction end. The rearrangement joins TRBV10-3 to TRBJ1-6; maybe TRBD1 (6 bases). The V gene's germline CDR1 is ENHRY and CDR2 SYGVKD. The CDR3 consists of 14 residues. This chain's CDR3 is CAVREGGSNSPLHF. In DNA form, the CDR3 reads TGTGCCGTCAGGGAAGGGGGATCCAATTCACCCCTCCACTTT.

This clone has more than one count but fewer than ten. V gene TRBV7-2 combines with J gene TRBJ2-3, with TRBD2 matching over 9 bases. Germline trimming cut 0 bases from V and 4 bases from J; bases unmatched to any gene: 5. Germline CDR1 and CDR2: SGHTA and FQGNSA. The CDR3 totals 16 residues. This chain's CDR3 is CASSLAFSGGPDTQYF. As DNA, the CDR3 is TGTGCCAGCAGCTTAGCGTTTAGCGGGGGACCAGATACGCAGTATTTT.

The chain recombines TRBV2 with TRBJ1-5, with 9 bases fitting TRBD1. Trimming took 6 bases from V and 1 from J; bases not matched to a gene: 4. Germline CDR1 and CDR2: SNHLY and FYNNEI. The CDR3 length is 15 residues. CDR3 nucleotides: TGTGCCAGCAGACCGGACAGGGGAAGCAATCAGCCCCAGCATTTT. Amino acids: CASRPDRGSNQPQHF.

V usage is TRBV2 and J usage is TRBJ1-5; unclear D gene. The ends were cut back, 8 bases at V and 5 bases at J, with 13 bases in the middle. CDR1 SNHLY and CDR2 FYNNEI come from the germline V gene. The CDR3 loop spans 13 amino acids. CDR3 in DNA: TGTGCCAGCGCGGGCAGGACCTATCAGCCCCAGCATTTT. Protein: CASAGRTYQPQHF.

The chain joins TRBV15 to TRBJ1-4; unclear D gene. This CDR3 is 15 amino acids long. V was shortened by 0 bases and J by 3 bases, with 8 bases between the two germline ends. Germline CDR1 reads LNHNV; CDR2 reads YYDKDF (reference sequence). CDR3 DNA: TGTGCCACCAGCAGAGATGGGCAGTCTAATGAAAAACTGTTTTTT. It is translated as CATSRDGQSNEKLFF.

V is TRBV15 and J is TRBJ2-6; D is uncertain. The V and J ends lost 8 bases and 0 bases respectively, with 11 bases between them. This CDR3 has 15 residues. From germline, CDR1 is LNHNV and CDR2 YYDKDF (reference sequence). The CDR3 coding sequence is TGTGCCACCGGGTGGAGTCCCTCTGGGGCCAACGTCCTGACTTTC. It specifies CATGWSPSGANVLTF.

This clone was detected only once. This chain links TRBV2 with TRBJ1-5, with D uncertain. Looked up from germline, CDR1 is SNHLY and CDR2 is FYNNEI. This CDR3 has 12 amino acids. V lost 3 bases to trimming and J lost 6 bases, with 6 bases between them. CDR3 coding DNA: TGTGCCAGCAGTGAGTCACTTCAGCCCCAGCATTTT. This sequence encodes CASSESLQPQHF.

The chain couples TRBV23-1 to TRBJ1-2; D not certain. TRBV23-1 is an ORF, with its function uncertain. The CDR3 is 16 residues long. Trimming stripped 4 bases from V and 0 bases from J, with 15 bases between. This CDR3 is CASSLFRNPTNYGYTF. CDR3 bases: TGCGCCAGCAGTCTCTTCAGAAACCCCACTAACTATGGCTACACCTTC.

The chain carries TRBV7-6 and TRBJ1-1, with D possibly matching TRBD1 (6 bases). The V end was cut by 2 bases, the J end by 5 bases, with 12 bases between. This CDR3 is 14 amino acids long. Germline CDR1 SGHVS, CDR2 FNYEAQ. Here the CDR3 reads CASSLTGHATEAFF. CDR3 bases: TGTGCCAGCAGCTTAACGGGACATGCGACTGAAGCTTTCTTT.

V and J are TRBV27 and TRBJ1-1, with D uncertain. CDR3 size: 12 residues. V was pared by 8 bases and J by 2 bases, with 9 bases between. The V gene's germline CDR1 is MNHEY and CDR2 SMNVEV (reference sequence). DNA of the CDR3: TGTGCCAGCCGAGGGTACAACACTGAAGCTTTCTTT. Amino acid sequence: CASRGYNTEAFF.

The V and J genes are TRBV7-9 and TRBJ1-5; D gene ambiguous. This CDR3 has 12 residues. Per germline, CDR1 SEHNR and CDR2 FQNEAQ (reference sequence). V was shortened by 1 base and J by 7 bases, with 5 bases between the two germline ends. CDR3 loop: CASSLDGQPQHF. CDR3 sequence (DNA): TGTGCCAGCAGCTTAGATGGCCAGCCCCAGCATTTT. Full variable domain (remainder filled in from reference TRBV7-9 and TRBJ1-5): DTGVSQNPRHKITKRGQNVTFRCDPISEHNRLYWYRQTLGQGPEFLTYFQNEAQLEKSRLLSDRFSAERPKGSFSTLEIQRTEQGDSAMYLCASSLDGQPQHFGDGTRLSIL.

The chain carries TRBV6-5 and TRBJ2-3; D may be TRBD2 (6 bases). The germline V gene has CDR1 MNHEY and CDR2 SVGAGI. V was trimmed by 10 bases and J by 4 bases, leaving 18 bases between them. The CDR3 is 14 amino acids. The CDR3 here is CATGRQYRSDTQYF. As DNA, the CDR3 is TGTGCCACAGGGAGGCAGTACCGGTCAGATACGCAGTATTTT.

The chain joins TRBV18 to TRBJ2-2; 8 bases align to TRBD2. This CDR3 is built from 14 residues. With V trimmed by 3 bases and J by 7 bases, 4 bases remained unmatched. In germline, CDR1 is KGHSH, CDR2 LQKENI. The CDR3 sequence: CASSPRTSSGELFF. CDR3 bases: TGTGCCAGCTCACCCCGGACTAGCAGCGGGGAGCTGTTTTTT. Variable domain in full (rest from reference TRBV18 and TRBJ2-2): NAGVMQNPRHLVRRRGQEARLRCSPMKGHSHVYWYRQLPEEGLKFMVYLQKENIIDESGMPKERFSAEFPKEGPSILRIQQVVRGDSAAYFCASSPRTSSGELFFGEGSRLTVL.

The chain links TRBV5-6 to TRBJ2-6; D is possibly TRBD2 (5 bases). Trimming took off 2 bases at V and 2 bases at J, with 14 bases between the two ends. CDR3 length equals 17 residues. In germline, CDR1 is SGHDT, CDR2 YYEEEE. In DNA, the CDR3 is TGTGCCAGCAGCTTCAGGACTTGGGCGGCTGGGGCCAACGTCCTGACTTTC. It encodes CASSFRTWAAGANVLTF.

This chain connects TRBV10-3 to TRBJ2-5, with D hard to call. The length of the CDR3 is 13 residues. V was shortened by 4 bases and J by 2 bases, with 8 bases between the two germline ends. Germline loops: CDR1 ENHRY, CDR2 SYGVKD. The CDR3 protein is CAISGGLQETQYF. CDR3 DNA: TGTGCCATCAGTGGCGGCCTTCAAGAGACCCAGTACTTC.